What follows are 32 T cell receptor beta chains derived from one specimen sequenced in a study of CD4+ T cells in melanoma. Some clones are missing from TCRdb's copy, which holds only in-frame ones; the method was immunoSEQ multiplex PCR. The sample lists about 11,000 clones; about 72% were seen once. Sequenced: cells from a culture (not recorded whether cultured in vitro). The source of these receptors is a human donor with melanoma.

This clone showed up just a few times. V gene TRBV20-1 combines with J gene TRBJ2-7; D gene uncertain. The germline V and J ends were trimmed by 7 bases and 6 bases, with 7 bases remaining between them. CDR1 DFQATT and CDR2 SNEGSKA come from the germline V gene (reference sequence). The CDR3 is 9 amino acids. The CDR3 DNA follows: TGCAGTGTAGGGTCCGAGCAGTACTTC. As protein: CSVGSEQYF.

This chain uses TRBV5-1 with TRBJ2-1, with D perhaps TRBD2 (6 bases). Germline values: CDR1 SGHRS, CDR2 YFSETQ. V dropped 3 bases and J dropped 0 bases, with 13 bases sitting between them. The CDR3 contains 16 residues. The CDR3: CASSSFDGSSYNEQFF. CDR3 sequence (DNA): TGCGCCAGCAGCTCCTTTGACGGGAGCTCCTACAATGAGCAGTTCTTC.

The J gene is TRBJ2-7, the V gene TRBV30; D is ambiguous. The CDR3 contains 14 residues. Trimming removed 3 bases at V and 0 bases at J, with 12 bases between. Per the germline V gene, CDR1 is GTSNPN and CDR2 is SVGIG (reference sequence). CDR3 residues: CAWRRIRSSYEQYF. In DNA form, the CDR3 reads TGTGCCTGGAGGCGGATTCGAAGCTCCTACGAGCAGTACTTC.

The CDR3 nucleotides read TGTGCCAGCAAGAGGGGGGACAGGTTGCTCGGTGGCTACACCTTC. Protein: CASKRGDRLLGGYTF. The genes are TRBV6-5 and TRBJ1-2; TRBD1 matches 8 bases. This CDR3 spans 15 amino acids. Looked up from germline, CDR1 is MNHEY and CDR2 is SVGAGI. Losses at the gene ends were 7 bases for V and 7 bases for J; bases not matched to a gene: 14.

The CDR3 coding sequence is TGTGCCAGCAGAGGTCGGGACAGGGGAAATTCACCCCTCCACTTT. It encodes CASRGRDRGNSPLHF. The chain joins TRBV6-5 to TRBJ1-6; 10 bases are a match to TRBD1. Germline V lookup: CDR1 MNHEY, CDR2 SVGAGI. There are 15 residues in the CDR3. Trimming removed 6 bases from V and 7 bases from J; junction bases left unmatched: 6.

This clone was counted between two and nine times. The rearrangement joins TRBV5-1 to TRBJ2-7; D not resolved. The V gene lost 1 base and the J gene lost 2 bases, with 13 bases spanning the gap. CDR3 length: 15 residues. The germline V gene has CDR1 SGHRS and CDR2 YFSETQ. DNA of the CDR3: TGCGCCAGCAGCTTGCGGCAGTACCCTACCTACGAGCAGTACTTC. Its protein is CASSLRQYPTYEQYF.

CDR3: CASSDGTVDHF. CDR3 bases: TGTGCCAGCAGCGATGGGACGGTCGACCACTTT. This rearrangement joins TRBV28 to TRBJ1-6, with D possibly being TRBD1 (5 bases). Per the germline V gene, CDR1 is MDHEN and CDR2 is SYDVKM. The V and J ends lost 6 bases and 18 bases respectively, with 15 bases between them. CDR3 size: 11 residues.

This clone came up a few times. The chain links TRBV11-2 to TRBJ1-1, with 7 positions matching TRBD1. Germline CDR1 and CDR2: SGHAT and FQNNGV. This CDR3 has 14 amino acids. Unmatched junction bases numbered 14, after V lost 5 bases and J lost 11 bases. The DNA for the CDR3 is TGTGCCAGCAGCCCAATAGGACAGGCTCGAGCGGCTTTCTTT. It yields the protein CASSPIGQARAAFF.

This clone has just a few counts. The chain is built from TRBV2 and TRBJ1-5; perhaps TRBD1 as D (5 bases). The CDR3 consists of 14 residues. Germline CDR1 reads SNHLY; CDR2 reads FYNNEI. V lost 5 bases and J 7 bases, leaving 15 bases between the germline ends. In nucleotides, the CDR3 is TGTGCCAGCAGTCGTTCAGGGTGGATGCAGCCCCAGCATTTT. The encoded protein is CASSRSGWMQPQHF.

The chain links TRBV2 to TRBJ2-4; weak D call: TRBD1 (6 bases). With 8 bases removed from V and 6 bases from J, the gap between germline ends came to 14 bases. Germline V CDR1 and CDR2: SNHLY, FYNNEI. The length of the CDR3 is 13 residues. The CDR3 bases are TGTGCCAGCGGGACCGAAGGGGGAAACATTCAGTACTTC. Protein: CASGTEGGNIQYF.

CDR3 in DNA: TGTGCCAGCAGCTTAGGCACGGGACAGTATTTTGGAAACACCATATATTTT. Translated, it gives CASSLGTGQYFGNTIYF. The chain employs TRBV7-8 and TRBJ1-3; 7 nucleotides agree with TRBD1. J gave up 3 bases and V 1 base, and 9 bases lay outside the gene matches. Per germline, CDR1 SGHVS and CDR2 FQNEAQ. The CDR3 sequence is 17 residues long. Using reference TRBV7-8 and TRBJ1-3 for the parts outside the CDR3, the full variable domain is GAGVSQSPRYKVAKRGQDVALRCDPISGHVSLFWYQQALGQGPEFLTYFQNEAQLDKSGLPSDRFFAERPEGSVSTLKIQRTQQEDSAVYLCASSLGTGQYFGNTIYFGEGSWLTVV.

The chain combines TRBV18 with TRBJ2-3, with 11 bases that match TRBD2. This CDR3 is built from 17 residues. Germline V gene lookup returns CDR1 KGHSH and CDR2 LQKENI. Losses at the gene ends were 6 bases for V and 1 base for J; bases not matched to a gene: 9. CDR3 loop: CASSPGLGLAGTDTQYF. CDR3 bases: TGTGCCAGCTCTCCGGGTTTGGGACTAGCGGGCACAGATACGCAGTATTTT.

The V gene is TRBV6-5, the J gene TRBJ1-3; D remains ambiguous. The CDR3 runs 13 residues. Trimming pared 9 bases from V and 7 bases from J, leaving 16 bases between. Germline loops: CDR1 MNHEY, CDR2 SVGAGI. CDR3 sequence: CASREAAWNTIYF. As DNA, the CDR3 is TGTGCCAGTAGGGAGGCAGCTTGGAACACCATATATTTT.

The CDR3 coding sequence is TGTGCCAGCAGCCCGACGGGACAGGGAAATGGCTACACCTTC. Protein product: CASSPTGQGNGYTF. The chain links TRBV7-9 to TRBJ1-2; 9 bases line up with TRBD1. Germline-derived CDR1 and CDR2 are SEHNR and FQNEAQ (reference sequence). The length of the CDR3 is 14 residues. With V trimmed by 5 bases and J by 6 bases, 7 bases remained unmatched.

This clone was found a few times. The rearrangement joins TRBV20-1 to TRBJ1-1; perhaps TRBD1 as D (6 bases). The CDR3 is 11 amino acids. Trimming stripped 3 bases from V and 5 bases from J, with 7 bases between. CDR1 DFQATT and CDR2 SNEGSKA come from the germline V gene (reference sequence). The CDR3 DNA reads as TGCAGTGCTAGCGACAGGACTGAAGCTTTCTTT. Translating it yields CSASDRTEAFF.

The gene calls are TRBV25-1 and TRBJ2-2; TRBD1 aligns across 7 bases. Germline lookup yields CDR1 MGHDK and CDR2 SYGVNS. With 4 bases clipped from V and 4 bases from J, the junction kept 9 bases outside the gene matches. There are 16 residues in the CDR3. CDR3 nucleotide sequence: TGTGCCAGCAGTGCGCGACAGGGCTATGTCACCGGGGAGCTGTTTTTT. This sequence encodes CASSARQGYVTGELFF. The full variable domain, with the rest looked up from reference TRBV25-1 and TRBJ2-2, is EADIYQTPRYLVIGTGKKITLECSQTMGHDKMYWYQQDPGMELHLIHYSYGVNSTEKGDLSSESTVSRIRTEHFPLTLESARPSHTSQYLCASSARQGYVTGELFFGEGSRLTVL.

The rearrangement joins TRBV6-5 to TRBJ1-4, with D possibly being TRBD1 (6 bases). This CDR3 contains 14 residues. V lost 6 bases and J lost 4, with 12 bases in between. Germline CDR1 reads MNHEY; CDR2 reads SVGAGI. The CDR3 DNA reads TGTGCCAGCAGGATCGACAGGAATAATGAAAAACTGTTTTTT. Translating it yields CASRIDRNNEKLFF.

The V and J genes are TRBV6-1 and TRBJ1-4; 9 bases are a match to TRBD1. This CDR3 is built from 15 residues. The V gene end was trimmed by 8 bases and the J gene end by 2 bases; junction bases not matched to a gene: 6. Germline loops: CDR1 MNHNS, CDR2 SASEGT. The DNA for the CDR3 is TGTGCCAGCTCGACAGGGGGTTTCACTAATGAAAAACTGTTTTTT. This translates into CASSTGGFTNEKLFF.

This clone was seen only a few times. The chain is built from TRBV5-1 and TRBJ2-2; 10 bases agree with TRBD1. The CDR3 is made up of 15 amino acids. V lost 4 bases and J lost 5; bases outside the gene matches: 5. Germline V lookup: CDR1 SGHRS, CDR2 YFSETQ. The CDR3 nucleotides read TGCGCCAGCAGCCCGGGACAGGGGAGAACCGGGGAGCTGTTTTTT. Translation: CASSPGQGRTGELFF.

This clone was detected only a few times. The chain links TRBV15 to TRBJ1-4, with 7 positions matching TRBD1. The junction had 4 bases not matched to a gene; V was cut back by 1 base and J by 8 bases. Germline V gives CDR1 LNHNV, CDR2 YYDKDF (reference sequence). This CDR3 comprises 14 residues. The CDR3 DNA sequence: TGTGCCACCAGCAGAGGAGGGGGCAGGGAAAAACTGTTTTTT. It yields the protein CATSRGGGREKLFF.

The chain is built from TRBV6-1 and TRBJ2-2; D is perhaps TRBD2 (5 bases). The ends were cut back, 3 bases at V and 4 bases at J, with 9 bases in the middle. The CDR3 covers 14 residues. Germline CDR1 is MNHNS and CDR2 is SASEGT. CDR3 loop: CASSEPRGTGELFF. The CDR3 DNA reads TGTGCCAGCAGTGAGCCCCGGGGCACCGGGGAGCTGTTTTTT.

The chain links TRBV5-1 to TRBJ1-2; TRBD1 matches 9 bases. V gave up 3 bases and J gave up 7 bases; unmatched junction bases: 13. The CDR3 covers 16 residues. Germline assignment: CDR1 SGHRS and CDR2 YFSETQ. The CDR3 coding sequence is TGCGCCAGCAGCTGGTACGGACAGGGGCTTTCGGGTGGCTACACCTTC. This encodes CASSWYGQGLSGGYTF.

The J gene is TRBJ1-1, the V gene TRBV5-4; no clear D gene. This CDR3 has 12 amino acids. The V end was cut by 4 bases, the J end by 3 bases, with 7 bases between. From germline, CDR1 is SGHNT and CDR2 YYREEE (reference sequence). CDR3 sequence (DNA): TGTGCCAGCAGCCACAGCTACACTGAAGCTTTCTTT. Translation: CASSHSYTEAFF.

This chain joins TRBV5-6 and TRBJ2-7, with D possibly TRBD2 on 6 matching bases. Trimming stripped 4 bases from V and 4 bases from J, with 15 bases between. This CDR3 has 14 amino acids. CDR1 is SGHDT and CDR2 is YYEEEE in the germline V gene. This chain's CDR3 is CASSAGPLGYEQYF. The CDR3 bases are TGTGCCAGCAGCGCGGGACCGCTCGGGTACGAGCAGTACTTC.

The chain employs TRBV11-3 and TRBJ2-2, with a weak D call TRBD2 (5 bases). The CDR3 length is 14 residues. Trimming left V 4 bases short and J 5 bases short, with 11 bases between. Germline lookup yields CDR1 SGHNT and CDR2 YENEEA. The CDR3 spells CASSSERETGELFF. CDR3 coding DNA: TGTGCCAGCAGCTCAGAAAGGGAGACCGGGGAGCTGTTTTTT.

The chain combines TRBV9 with TRBJ1-6, with a weak D call TRBD1 (6 bases). The CDR3 has 15 residues. Germline lookup yields CDR1 SGDLS and CDR2 YYNGEE. Trimming left V 4 bases short and J 7 bases short, with 15 bases between. The CDR3 is CASSPPGHPNSPLHF. CDR3 coding DNA: TGTGCCAGCAGCCCCCCGGGACACCCGAATTCACCCCTCCACTTT.

This chain's CDR3 is CASSVNWNTEAFF. CDR3 coding DNA: TGTGCCAGCAGTGTAAACTGGAACACTGAAGCTTTCTTT. V is TRBV6-4 and J is TRBJ1-1; D gene uncertain. The CDR3 consists of 13 residues. Germline CDR1 is MRHNA and CDR2 is SNTAGT. V lost 4 bases, J lost 1 base, and 7 bases lay in between.

This chain uses TRBV5-1 with TRBJ2-2, with D tentatively TRBD1 (5 bases). The CDR3 has 14 amino acids. The germline CDR1 and CDR2 sequences are SGHRS and YFSETQ. Trimming stripped 2 bases from V and 6 bases from J, with 11 bases between. The CDR3 DNA sequence: TGCGCCAGCAGCTTCGATAGGGGCTCCGGGGAGCTGTTTTTT. Protein: CASSFDRGSGELFF. The full variable domain, its missing parts supplied by reference TRBV5-1 and TRBJ2-2, is KAGVTQTPRYLIKTRGQQVTLSCSPISGHRSVSWYQQTPGQGLQFLFEYFSETQRNKGNFPGRFSGRQFSNSRSEMNVSTLELGDSALYLCASSFDRGSGELFFGEGSRLTVL.

With regard to this clone: Its ends do not fully match the called genes, so a read error is possible. The chain carries TRBV6-5 and TRBJ2-7; D remains unclear. Germline CDR1 and CDR2: MNHEY and SVGAGI. This CDR3 comprises 13 residues. The CDR3, as DNA: TGTGCCATCAGTGCGAACGGAATGGGCGAGCAGTACTTC. Translated: CAISANGMGEQYF.

Sample share makes this clone medium-sized. CDR3 in amino acids: CASNRDEGNSPLHF. The DNA of the CDR3 is TGTGCCAGCAATCGGGATGAAGGAAATTCACCCCTCCACTTT. The chain couples TRBV2 to TRBJ1-6, with D unresolved. Per the germline V gene, CDR1 is SNHLY and CDR2 is FYNNEI. Trimming left V 7 bases short and J 7 bases short, with 14 bases between. The CDR3 has 14 amino acids.

The J gene is TRBJ1-2, the V gene TRBV11-2; D gene unclear. The CDR3 runs to 15 residues. The germline gives CDR1 SGHAT, CDR2 FQNNGV. V was clipped by 5 bases and J by 7 bases, with 20 bases between them. The CDR3 spells CASSGVRAASGGYTF. CDR3 nucleotide sequence: TGTGCCAGCAGCGGAGTCCGGGCCGCCTCAGGTGGCTACACCTTC.

The V call is TRBV7-2, the J call TRBJ2-5; TRBD2 aligns across 11 bases. This CDR3 has 14 amino acids. Germline V gene sequence: CDR1 SGHTA, CDR2 FQGNSA. V lost 2 bases and J lost 4; bases outside the gene matches: 0. The CDR3 DNA sequence: TGTGCCAGCAGCTTAACTAGCGGGGGAGAGACCCAGTACTTC. The encoded protein is CASSLTSGGETQYF.